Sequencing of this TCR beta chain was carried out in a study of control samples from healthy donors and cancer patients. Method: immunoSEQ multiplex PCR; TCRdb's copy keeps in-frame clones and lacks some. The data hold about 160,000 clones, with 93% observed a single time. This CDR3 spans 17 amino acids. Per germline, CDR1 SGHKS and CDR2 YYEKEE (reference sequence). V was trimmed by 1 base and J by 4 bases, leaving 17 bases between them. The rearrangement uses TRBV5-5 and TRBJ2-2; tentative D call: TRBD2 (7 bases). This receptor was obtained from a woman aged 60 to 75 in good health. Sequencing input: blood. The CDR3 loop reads CASSLLVGGAVTGELFF. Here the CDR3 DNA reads TGTGCCAGCAGCTTGCTGGTGGGGGGGGCAGTCACCGGGGAGCTGTTTTTT.